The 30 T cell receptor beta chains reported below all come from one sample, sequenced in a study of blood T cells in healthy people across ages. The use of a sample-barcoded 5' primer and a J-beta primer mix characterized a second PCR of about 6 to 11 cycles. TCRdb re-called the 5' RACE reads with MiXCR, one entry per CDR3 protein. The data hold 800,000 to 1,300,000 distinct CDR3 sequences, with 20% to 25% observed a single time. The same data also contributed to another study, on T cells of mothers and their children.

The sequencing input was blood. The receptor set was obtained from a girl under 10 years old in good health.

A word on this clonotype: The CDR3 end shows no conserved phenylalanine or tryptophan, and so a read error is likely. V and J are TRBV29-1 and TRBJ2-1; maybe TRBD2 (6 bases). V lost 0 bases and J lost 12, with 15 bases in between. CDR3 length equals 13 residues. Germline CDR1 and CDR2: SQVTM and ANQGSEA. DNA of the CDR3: TGCAGCGTTGAAGAAAGCGGAGGGAAGGGGCAGTTCTCC. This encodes CSVEESGGKGQFS.

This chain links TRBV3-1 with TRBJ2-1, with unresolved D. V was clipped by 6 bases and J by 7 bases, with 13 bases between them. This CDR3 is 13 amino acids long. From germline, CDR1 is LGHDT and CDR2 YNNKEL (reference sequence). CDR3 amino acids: CASRGSNTNEQFF. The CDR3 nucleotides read TGTGCCAGCAGGGGGTCCAACACGAATGAGCAGTTCTTC.

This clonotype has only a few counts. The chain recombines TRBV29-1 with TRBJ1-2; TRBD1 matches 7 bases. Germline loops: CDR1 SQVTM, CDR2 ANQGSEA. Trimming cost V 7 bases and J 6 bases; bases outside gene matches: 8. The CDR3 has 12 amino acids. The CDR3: CSASGTDDGYTF. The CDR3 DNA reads TGCAGCGCCTCCGGGACAGACGATGGCTACACCTTC. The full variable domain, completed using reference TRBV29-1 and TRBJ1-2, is SAVISQKPSRDICQRGTSLTIQCQVDSQVTMMFWYRQQPGQSLTLIATANQGSEATYESGFVIDKFPISRPNLTFSTLTVSNMSPEDSSIYLCSASGTDDGYTFGSGTRLTVV.

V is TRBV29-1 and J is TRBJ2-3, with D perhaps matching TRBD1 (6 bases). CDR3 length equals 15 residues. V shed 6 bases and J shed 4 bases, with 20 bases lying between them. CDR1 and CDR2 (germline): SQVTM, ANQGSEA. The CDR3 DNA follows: TGCAGCGTGCAGCCGGGATCTTCAGGGGCAGATACGCAGTATTTT. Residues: CSVQPGSSGADTQYF.

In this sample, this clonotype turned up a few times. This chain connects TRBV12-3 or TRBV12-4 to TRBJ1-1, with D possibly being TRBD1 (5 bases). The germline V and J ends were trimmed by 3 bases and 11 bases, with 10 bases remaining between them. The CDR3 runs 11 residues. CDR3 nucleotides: TGTGCCAGCAGTTTCGGGGCGGGGGCTTTCTTT. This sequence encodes CASSFGAGAFF.

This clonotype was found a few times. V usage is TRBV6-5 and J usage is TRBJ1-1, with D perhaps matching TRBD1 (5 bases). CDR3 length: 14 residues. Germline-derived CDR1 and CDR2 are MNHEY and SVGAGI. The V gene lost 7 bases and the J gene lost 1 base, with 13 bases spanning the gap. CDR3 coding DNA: TGTGCCAGCAAATGGGGTACAGGGAACACTGAAGCTTTCTTT. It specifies CASKWGTGNTEAFF.

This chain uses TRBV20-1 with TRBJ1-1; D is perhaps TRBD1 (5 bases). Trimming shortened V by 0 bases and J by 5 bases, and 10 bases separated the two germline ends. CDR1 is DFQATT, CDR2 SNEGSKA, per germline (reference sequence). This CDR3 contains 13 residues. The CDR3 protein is CSARERGGTEAFF. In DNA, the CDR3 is TGCAGTGCTAGAGAAAGGGGCGGAACTGAAGCTTTCTTT.

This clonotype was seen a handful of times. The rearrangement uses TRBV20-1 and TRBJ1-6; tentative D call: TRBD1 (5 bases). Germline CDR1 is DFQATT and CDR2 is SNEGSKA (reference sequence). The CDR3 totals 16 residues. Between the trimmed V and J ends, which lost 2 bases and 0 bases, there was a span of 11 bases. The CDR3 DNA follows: TGCAGTGCTAGACCCGCAGGGCGCTCCTATAATTCACCCCTCCACTTT. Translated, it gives CSARPAGRSYNSPLHF.

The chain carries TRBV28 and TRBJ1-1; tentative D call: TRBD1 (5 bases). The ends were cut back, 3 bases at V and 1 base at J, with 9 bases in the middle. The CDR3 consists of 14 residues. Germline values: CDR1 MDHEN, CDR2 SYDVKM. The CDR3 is CASSFWGSNTEAFF. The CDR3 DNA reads TGTGCCAGCAGTTTTTGGGGGTCGAACACTGAAGCTTTCTTT. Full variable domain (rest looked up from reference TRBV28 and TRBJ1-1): DVKVTQSSRYLVKRTGEKVFLECVQDMDHENMFWYRQDPGLGLRLIYFSYDVKMKEKGDIPEGYSVSREKKERFSLILESASTNQTSMYLCASSFWGSNTEAFFGQGTRLTVV.

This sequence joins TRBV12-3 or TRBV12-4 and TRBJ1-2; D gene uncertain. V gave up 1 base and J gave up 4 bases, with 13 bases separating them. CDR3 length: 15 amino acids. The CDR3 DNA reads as TGTGCCAGCAGTTTAGGACCGACCACATTCTATGGCTACACCTTC. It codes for CASSLGPTTFYGYTF.

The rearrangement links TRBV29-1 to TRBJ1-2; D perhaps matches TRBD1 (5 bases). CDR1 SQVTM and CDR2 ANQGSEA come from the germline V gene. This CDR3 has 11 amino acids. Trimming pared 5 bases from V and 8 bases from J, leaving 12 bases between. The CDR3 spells CSVYGGWGYTF. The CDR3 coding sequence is TGCAGCGTTTACGGGGGTTGGGGCTACACCTTC.

CDR3 loop: CASSLSTGGGTYEQYF. The CDR3 DNA reads TGTGCCAGCAGTTTATCGACCGGAGGTGGGACCTACGAGCAGTACTTC. The chain carries TRBV27 and TRBJ2-7; possible D gene TRBD2, 5 bases. CDR1 and CDR2 (germline): MNHEY, SMNVEV (reference sequence). V lost 0 bases, J lost 2 bases, and 14 bases lay in between. CDR3 size: 16 residues.

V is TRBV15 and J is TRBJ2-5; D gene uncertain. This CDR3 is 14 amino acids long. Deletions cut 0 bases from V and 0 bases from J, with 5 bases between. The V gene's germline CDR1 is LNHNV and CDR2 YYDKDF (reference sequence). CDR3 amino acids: CATSRDGNQETQYF. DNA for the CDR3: TGTGCCACCAGCAGAGATGGTAACCAAGAGACCCAGTACTTC.

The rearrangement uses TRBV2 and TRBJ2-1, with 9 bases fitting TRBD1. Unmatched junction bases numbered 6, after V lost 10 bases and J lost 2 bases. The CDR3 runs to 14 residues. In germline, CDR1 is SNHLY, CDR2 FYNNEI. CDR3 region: CATPGQGPYNEQFF. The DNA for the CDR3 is TGTGCCACCCCGGGACAGGGCCCCTACAATGAGCAGTTCTTC.

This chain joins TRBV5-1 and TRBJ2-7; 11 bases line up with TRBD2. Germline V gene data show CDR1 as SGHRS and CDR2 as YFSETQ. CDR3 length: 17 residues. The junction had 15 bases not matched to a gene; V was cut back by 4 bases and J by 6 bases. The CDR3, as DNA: TGCGCCAGCAGCAGCTTCAAAATAGCGGGAGGGCCGGTCGAGCAGTACTTC. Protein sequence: CASSSFKIAGGPVEQYF.

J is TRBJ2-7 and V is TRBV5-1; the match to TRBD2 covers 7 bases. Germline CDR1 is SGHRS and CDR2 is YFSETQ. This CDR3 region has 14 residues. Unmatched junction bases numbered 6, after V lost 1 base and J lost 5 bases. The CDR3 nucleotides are TGCGCCAGCAGCTTGTTTGCGGGAGCAGACGAGCAGTACTTC. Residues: CASSLFAGADEQYF.

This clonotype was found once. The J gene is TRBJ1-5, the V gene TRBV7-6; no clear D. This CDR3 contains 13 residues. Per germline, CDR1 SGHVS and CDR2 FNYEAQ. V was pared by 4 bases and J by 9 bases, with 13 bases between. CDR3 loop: CASSSLPEGPQHF. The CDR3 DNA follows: TGTGCCAGCAGCTCCTTACCCGAAGGGCCCCAGCATTTT.

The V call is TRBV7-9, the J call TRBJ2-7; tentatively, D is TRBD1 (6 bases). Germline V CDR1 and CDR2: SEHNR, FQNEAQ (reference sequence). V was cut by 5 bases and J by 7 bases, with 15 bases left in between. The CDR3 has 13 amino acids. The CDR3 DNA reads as TGTGCCAGCAGCCCGACAGGTTCGTGGGAGCAGTACTTC. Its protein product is CASSPTGSWEQYF.

The CDR3: CASSLDPAGDTIYF. The DNA of the CDR3 is TGTGCCAGCAGTTTGGACCCGGCCGGGGACACCATATATTTT. This chain uses TRBV27 with TRBJ1-3; D unresolved. Germline V gives CDR1 MNHEY, CDR2 SMNVEV (reference sequence). The V end lost 3 bases, the J end lost 8 bases, and 14 bases lay between the germline ends. This CDR3 is 14 amino acids long.

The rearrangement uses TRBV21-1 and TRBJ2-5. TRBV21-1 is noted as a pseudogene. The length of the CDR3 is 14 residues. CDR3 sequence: CASSKVKGWETQYF. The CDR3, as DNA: TGTGCCAGCAGCAAAGTAAAGGGTTGGGAGACCCAGTACTTC.

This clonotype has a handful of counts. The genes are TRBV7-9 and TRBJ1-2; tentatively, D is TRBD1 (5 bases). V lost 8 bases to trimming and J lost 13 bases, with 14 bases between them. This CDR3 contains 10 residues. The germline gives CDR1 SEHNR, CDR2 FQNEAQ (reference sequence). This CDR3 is CASGPLGGTF. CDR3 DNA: TGTGCCAGCGGCCCTTTGGGGGGCACCTTC.

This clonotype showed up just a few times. DNA of the CDR3: TGTGCCTCCGGGAGTGGCGGGGGGTTCTACAATGAGCAGTTCTTC. Residues: CASGSGGGFYNEQFF. The rearrangement joins TRBV5-5 to TRBJ2-1, with 8 bases matching TRBD2. CDR1 SGHKS and CDR2 YYEKEE come from the germline V gene (reference sequence). J was trimmed by 3 bases and V by 10 bases; bases with no gene match: 12. The CDR3 runs to 15 residues. The full variable domain, its missing parts supplied by reference TRBV5-5 and TRBJ2-1, is DAGVTQSPTHLIKTRGQQVTLRCSPISGHKSVSWYQQVLGQGPQFIFQYYEKEERGRGNFPDRFSARQFPNYSSELNVNALLLGDSALYLCASGSGGGFYNEQFFGPGTRLTVL.

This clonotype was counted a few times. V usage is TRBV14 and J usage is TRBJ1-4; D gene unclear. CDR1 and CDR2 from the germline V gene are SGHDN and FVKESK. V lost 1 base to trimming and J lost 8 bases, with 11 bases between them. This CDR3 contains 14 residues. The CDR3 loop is CASSQAGSLEKLFF. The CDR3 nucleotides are TGTGCCAGCAGCCAAGCCGGATCCTTGGAAAAACTGTTTTTT.

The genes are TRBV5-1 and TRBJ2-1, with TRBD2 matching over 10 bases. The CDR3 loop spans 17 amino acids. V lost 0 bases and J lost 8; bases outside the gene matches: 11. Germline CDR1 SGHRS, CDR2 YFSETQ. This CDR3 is CASSLVASGRAGDEQFF. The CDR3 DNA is TGCGCCAGCAGCTTGGTGGCCAGCGGGAGGGCCGGAGATGAGCAGTTCTTC. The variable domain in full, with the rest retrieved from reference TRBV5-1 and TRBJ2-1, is KAGVTQTPRYLIKTRGQQVTLSCSPISGHRSVSWYQQTPGQGLQFLFEYFSETQRNKGNFPGRFSGRQFSNSRSEMNVSTLELGDSALYLCASSLVASGRAGDEQFFGPGTRLTVL.

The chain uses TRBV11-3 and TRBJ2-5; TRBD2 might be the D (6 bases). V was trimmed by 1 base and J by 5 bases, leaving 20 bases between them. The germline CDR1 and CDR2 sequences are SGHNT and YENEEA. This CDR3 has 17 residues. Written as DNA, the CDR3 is TGTGCCAGCAGCTTAGGGGACTCGACTGGGATTGGGGAGACCCAGTACTTC. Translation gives CASSLGDSTGIGETQYF.

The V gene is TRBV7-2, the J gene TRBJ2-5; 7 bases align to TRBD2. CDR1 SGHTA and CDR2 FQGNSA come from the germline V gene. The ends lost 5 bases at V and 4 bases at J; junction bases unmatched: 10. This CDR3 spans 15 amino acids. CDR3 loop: CASSITLGRGETQYF. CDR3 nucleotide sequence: TGTGCCAGCAGCATAACCCTGGGGAGGGGAGAGACCCAGTACTTC.

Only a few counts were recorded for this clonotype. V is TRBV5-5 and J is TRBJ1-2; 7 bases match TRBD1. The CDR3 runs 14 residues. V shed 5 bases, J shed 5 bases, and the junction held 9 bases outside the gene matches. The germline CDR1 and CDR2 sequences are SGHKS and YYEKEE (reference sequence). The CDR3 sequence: CASSPTGTMYGYTF. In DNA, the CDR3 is TGTGCCAGCAGTCCGACAGGGACCATGTATGGCTACACCTTC.

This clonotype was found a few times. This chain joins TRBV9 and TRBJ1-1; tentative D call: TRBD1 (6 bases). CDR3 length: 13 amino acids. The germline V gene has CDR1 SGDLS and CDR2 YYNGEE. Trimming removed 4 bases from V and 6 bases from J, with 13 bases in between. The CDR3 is CASSSTGLPEAFF. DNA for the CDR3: TGTGCCAGCAGCTCCACAGGGTTGCCTGAAGCTTTCTTT.

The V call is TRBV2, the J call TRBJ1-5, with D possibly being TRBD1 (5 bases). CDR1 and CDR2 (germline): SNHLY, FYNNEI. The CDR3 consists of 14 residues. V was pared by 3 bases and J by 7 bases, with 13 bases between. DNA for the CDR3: TGTGCCAGCAGTGAGGGGCAGGGTAGACAGCCCCAGCATTTT. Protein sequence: CASSEGQGRQPQHF.

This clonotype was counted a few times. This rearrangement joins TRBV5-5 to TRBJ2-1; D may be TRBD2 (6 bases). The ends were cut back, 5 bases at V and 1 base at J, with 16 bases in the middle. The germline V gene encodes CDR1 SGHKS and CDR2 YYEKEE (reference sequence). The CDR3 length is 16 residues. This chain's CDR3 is CASREGQRGSYNEQFF. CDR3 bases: TGTGCCAGCAGGGAGGGGCAGAGAGGGTCCTACAATGAGCAGTTCTTC.